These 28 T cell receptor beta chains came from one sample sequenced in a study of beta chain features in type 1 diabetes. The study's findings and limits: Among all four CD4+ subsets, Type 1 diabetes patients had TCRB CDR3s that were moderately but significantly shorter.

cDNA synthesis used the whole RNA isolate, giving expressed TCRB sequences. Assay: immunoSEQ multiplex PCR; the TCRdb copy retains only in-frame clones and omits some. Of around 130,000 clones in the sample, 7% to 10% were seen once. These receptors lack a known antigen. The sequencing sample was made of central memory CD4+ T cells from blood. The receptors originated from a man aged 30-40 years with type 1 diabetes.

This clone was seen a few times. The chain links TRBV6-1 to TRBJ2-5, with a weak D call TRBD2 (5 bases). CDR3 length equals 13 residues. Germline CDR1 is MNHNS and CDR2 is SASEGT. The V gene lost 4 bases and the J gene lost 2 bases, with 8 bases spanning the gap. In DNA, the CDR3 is TGTGCCAGCAGTGGACTACCGCAAGAGACCCAGTACTTC. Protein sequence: CASSGLPQETQYF.

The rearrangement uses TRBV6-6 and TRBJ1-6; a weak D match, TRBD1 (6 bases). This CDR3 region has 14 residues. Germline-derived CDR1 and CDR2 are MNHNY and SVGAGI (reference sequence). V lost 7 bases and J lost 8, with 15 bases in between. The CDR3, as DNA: TGTGCCAGCACCAGGGGAGGGGCGGATTCACCCCTCCACTTT. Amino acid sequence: CASTRGGADSPLHF.

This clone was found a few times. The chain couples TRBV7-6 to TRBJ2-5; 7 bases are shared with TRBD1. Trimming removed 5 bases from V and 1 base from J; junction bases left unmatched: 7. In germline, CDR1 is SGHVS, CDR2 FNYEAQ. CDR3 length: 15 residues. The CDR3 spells CASSPYRGRQETQYF. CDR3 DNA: TGTGCCAGCAGCCCCTACAGGGGCCGCCAAGAGACCCAGTACTTC.

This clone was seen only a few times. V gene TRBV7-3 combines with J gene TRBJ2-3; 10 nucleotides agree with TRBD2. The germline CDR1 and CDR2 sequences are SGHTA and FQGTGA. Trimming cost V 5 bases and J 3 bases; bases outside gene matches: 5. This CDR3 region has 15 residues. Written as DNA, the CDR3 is TGTGCCAGCAGCCTACCGACTAGCGGGACAGATACGCAGTATTTT. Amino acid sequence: CASSLPTSGTDTQYF.

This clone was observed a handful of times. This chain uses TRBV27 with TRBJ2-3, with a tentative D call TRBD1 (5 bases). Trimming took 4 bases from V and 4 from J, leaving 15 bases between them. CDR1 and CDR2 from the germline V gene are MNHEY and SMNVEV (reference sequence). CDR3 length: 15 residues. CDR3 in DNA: TGTGCCAGCAGTTCCATCAGGGAAGGCGCAGATACGCAGTATTTT. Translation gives CASSSIREGADTQYF.

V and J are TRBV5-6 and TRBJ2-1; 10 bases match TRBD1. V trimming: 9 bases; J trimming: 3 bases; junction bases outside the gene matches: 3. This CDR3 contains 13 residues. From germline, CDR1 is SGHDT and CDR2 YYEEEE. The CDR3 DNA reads TGTGCCACCGGGACAGGGGACTACAATGAGCAGTTCTTC. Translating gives CATGTGDYNEQFF.

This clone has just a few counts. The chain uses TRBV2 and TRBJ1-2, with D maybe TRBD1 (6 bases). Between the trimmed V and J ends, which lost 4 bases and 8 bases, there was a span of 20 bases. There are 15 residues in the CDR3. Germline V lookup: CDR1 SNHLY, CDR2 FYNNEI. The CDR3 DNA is TGTGCCAGCAGTGCGTTGGGGTACAGGGCGGGCGGCTACACCTTC. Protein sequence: CASSALGYRAGGYTF.

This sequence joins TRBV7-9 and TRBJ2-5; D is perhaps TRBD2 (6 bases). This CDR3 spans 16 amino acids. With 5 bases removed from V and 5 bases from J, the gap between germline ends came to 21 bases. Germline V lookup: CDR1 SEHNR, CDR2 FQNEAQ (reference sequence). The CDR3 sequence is CASSQPRGGGSETQYF. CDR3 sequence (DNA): TGTGCCAGCAGCCAACCCCGGGGAGGCGGTAGTGAGACCCAGTACTTC.

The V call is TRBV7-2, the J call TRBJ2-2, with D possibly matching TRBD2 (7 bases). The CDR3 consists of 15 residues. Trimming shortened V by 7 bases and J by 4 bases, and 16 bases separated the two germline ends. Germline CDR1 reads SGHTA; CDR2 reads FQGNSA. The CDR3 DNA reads TGTGCCAGCATGTGGGGGGGCCCGGGCACCGGGGAGCTGTTTTTT. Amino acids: CASMWGGPGTGELFF.

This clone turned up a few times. This CDR3 is CASSPDRVTEAFF. DNA for the CDR3: TGTGCCAGCTCACCAGACCGGGTCACTGAAGCTTTCTTT. The genes are TRBV18 and TRBJ1-1, with D unresolved. The germline V gene has CDR1 KGHSH and CDR2 LQKENI. The V and J ends lost 2 bases and 4 bases respectively, with 8 bases between them. CDR3 length equals 13 residues.

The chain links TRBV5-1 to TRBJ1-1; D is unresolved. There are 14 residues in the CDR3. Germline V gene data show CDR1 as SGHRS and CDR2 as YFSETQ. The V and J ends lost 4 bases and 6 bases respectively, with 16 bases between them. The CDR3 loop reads CASSTSSGRPEAFF. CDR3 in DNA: TGCGCCAGCAGCACTTCTTCCGGGAGGCCTGAAGCTTTCTTT.

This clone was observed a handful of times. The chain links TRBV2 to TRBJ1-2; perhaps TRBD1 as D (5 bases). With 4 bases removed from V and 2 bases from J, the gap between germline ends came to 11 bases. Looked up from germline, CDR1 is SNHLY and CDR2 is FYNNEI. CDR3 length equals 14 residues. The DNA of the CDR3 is TGTGCCAGCAGTGGGGCAGGGCGGAACTATGGCTACACCTTC. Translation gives CASSGAGRNYGYTF.

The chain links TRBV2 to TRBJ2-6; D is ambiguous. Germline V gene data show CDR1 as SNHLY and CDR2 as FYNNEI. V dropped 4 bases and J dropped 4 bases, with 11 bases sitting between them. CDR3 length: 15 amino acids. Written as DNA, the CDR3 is TGTGCCAGCAGTGGAAGTACTCTGGGGGCCAACGTCCTGACTTTC. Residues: CASSGSTLGANVLTF.

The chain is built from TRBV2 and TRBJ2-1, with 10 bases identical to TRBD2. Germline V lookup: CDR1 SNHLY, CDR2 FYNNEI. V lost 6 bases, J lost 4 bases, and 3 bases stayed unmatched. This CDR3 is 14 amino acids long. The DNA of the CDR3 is TGTGCCAGCAGCAGGACTAGCGGATACAATGAGCAGTTCTTC. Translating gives CASSRTSGYNEQFF.

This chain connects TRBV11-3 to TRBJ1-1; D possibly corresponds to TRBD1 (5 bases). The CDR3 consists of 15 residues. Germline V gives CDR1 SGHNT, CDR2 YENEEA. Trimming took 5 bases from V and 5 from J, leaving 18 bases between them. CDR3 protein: CASSPGGGLGTEAFF. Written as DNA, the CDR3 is TGTGCCAGCAGCCCCGGCGGGGGATTGGGAACTGAAGCTTTCTTT.

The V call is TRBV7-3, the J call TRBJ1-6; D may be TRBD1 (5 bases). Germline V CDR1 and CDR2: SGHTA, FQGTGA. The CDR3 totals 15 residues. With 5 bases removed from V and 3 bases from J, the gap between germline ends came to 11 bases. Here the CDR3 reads CASSIDSYYNSPLHF. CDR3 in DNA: TGTGCCAGCAGCATCGACAGTTACTATAATTCACCCCTCCACTTT.

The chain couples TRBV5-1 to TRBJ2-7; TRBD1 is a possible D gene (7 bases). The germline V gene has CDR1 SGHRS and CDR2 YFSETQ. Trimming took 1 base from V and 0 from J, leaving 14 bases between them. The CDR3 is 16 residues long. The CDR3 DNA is TGCGCCAGCAGCTTGACCGGAGGGGGCGGCTCCTACGAGCAGTACTTC. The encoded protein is CASSLTGGGGSYEQYF.

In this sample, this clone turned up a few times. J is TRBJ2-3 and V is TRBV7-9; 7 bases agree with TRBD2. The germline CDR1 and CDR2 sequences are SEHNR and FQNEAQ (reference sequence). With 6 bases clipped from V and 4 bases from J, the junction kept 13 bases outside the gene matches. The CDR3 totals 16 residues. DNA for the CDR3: TGTGCCAGCAGTTCCCCCCGCGGGGGAACAGCAGATACGCAGTATTTT. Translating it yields CASSSPRGGTADTQYF.

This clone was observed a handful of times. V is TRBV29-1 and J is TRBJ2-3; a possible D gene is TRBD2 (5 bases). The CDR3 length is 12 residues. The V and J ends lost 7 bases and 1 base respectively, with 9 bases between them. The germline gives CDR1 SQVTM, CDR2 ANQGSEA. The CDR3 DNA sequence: TGCAGCGCGGACGGGGGCACAGATACGCAGTATTTT. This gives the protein CSADGGTDTQYF.

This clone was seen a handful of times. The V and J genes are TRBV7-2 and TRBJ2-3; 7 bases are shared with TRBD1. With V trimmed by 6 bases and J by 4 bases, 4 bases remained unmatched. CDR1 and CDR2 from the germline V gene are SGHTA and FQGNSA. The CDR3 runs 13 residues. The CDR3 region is CASRSQGADTQYF. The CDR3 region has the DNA TGTGCCAGCAGATCTCAGGGGGCAGATACGCAGTATTTT. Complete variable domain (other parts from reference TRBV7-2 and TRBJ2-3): GAGVSQSPSNKVTEKGKDVELRCDPISGHTALYWYRQSLGQGLEFLIYFQGNSAPDKSGLPSDRFSAERTGGSVSTLTIQRTQQEDSAVYLCASRSQGADTQYFGPGTRLTVL.

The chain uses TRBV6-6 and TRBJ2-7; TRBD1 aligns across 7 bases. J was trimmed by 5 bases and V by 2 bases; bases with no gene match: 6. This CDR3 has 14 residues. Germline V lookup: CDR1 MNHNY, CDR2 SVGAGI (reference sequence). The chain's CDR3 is CASSYRQGTDEQYF. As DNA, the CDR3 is TGTGCCAGCAGTTACAGACAGGGAACCGACGAGCAGTACTTC.

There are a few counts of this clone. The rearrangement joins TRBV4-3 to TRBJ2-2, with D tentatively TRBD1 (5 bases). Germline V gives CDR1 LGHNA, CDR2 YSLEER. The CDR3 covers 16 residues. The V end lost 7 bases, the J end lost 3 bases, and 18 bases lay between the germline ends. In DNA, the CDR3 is TGCGCCAGCAAACCTGTCCTTGGGGCGGACACCGGGGAGCTGTTTTTT. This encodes CASKPVLGADTGELFF.

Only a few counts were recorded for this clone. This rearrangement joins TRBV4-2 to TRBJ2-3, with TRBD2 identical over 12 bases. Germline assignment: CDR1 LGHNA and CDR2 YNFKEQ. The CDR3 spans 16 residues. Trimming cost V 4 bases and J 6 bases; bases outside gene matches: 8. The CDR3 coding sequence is TGTGCCAGCAGCCTTTGGACTAGCGGGGCGGCGGATACGCAGTATTTT. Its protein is CASSLWTSGAADTQYF.

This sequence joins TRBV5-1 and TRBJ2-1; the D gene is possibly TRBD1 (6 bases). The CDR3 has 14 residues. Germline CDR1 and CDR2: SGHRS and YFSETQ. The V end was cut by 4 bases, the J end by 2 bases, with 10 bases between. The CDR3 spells CASSLTGTYNEQFF. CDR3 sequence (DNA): TGCGCCAGCAGCCTGACAGGTACCTACAATGAGCAGTTCTTC.

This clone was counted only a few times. The CDR3 nucleotides are TGTGCCACCAGCAGCCAAACAGGGACCGAGCAGTACTTC. This codes for CATSSQTGTEQYF. This chain links TRBV15 with TRBJ2-7; D perhaps matches TRBD1 (6 bases). From germline, CDR1 is LNHNV and CDR2 YYDKDF (reference sequence). V dropped 3 bases and J dropped 6 bases, with 12 bases sitting between them. The CDR3 is made up of 13 amino acids.

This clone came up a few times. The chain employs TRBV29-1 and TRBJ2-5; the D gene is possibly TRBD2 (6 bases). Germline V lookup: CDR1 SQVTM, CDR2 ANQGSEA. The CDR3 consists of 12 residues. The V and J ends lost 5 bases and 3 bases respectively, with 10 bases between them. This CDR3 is CSVPRLEETQYF. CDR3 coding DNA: TGCAGCGTTCCTAGACTAGAAGAGACCCAGTACTTC.

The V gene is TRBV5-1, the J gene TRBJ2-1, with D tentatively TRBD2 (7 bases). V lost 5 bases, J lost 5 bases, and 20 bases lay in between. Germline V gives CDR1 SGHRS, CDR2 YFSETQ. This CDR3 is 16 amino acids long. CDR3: CASSPPGGRGHNEQFF. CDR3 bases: TGCGCCAGCAGTCCTCCGGGGGGCCGCGGACACAATGAGCAGTTCTTC.

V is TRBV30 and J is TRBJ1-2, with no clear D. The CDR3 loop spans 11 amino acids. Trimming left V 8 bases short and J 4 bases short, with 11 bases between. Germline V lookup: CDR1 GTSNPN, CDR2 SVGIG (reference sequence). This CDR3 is CALGSVYGYTF. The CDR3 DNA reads TGTGCCCTCGGGAGTGTCTATGGCTACACCTTC.